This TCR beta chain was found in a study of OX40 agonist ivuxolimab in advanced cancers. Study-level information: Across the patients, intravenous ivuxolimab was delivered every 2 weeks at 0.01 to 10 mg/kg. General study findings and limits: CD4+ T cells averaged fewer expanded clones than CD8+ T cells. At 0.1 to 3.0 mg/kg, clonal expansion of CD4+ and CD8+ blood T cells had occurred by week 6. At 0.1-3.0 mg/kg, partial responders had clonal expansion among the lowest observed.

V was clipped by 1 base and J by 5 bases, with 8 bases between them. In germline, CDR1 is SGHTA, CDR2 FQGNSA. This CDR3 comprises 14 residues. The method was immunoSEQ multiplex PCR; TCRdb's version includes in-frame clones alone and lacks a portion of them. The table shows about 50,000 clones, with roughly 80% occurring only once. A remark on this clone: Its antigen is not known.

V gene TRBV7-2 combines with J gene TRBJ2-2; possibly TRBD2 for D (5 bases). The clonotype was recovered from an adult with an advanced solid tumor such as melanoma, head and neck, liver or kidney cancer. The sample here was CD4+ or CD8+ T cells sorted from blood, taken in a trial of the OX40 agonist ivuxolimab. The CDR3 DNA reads TGTGCCAGCAGCTTAGAGCCGGGAACCGGGGAGCTGTTTTTT. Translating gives CASSLEPGTGELFF.